The entry that follows covers one T cell receptor (beta chain) sequence. CDR3 size: 12 residues. Trimming pared 7 bases from V and 1 base from J, leaving 7 bases between. Per the germline V gene, CDR1 is MNHNS and CDR2 is SASEGT. This sample is part of a study of shared clonotypes between healthy human individuals. Overall study: Three men and a couple of women, aged 18 to 49, were donors.

Generated by immunoSEQ multiplex PCR, the TCRdb table keeps only in-frame clones and is missing some. The data show approximately 1.1 million clones, with 78% seen just once and 0.4% to 0.55% held by the top ten. There were only Caucasian adults among the donors, and all lived in Nashville, Tennessee. Into CD45RA+ naive and CD45RA-negative memory subsets, the CD4+ cells were split. The receptor comes from a man between 18 and 35 years old in good health. Some clones in this sample may be carry-over from other donors' samples. The V call is TRBV6-1, the J call TRBJ1-2; D not certain. Specimen: memory CD4+ T cells from PBMCs. The subset denotes: CD45RA-negative fraction. The CDR3 sequence: CASIPFNYGYTF. For the CDR3, the DNA is TGTGCCAGCATTCCGTTTAACTATGGCTACACCTTC.